This T cell receptor beta chain was obtained from a study of identical twins. cDNA carried unique molecular identifiers, and a universal primer site was added by template switching. TCRdb redid the calling of the 5' RACE reads with MiXCR, one entry per CDR3 protein. The sample holds 1.5 million to 2 million distinct CDR3 sequences, 25% to 35% seen once. Points from the study as a whole: Compared with unrelated sharing, twin-shared out-of-frame alpha sequences had more low-probability sequences. Abundant beta clonotypes from cord blood had fewer insertions, unlike memory repertoires, which showed none. Model-predicted out-of-frame TCR alpha sharing fell below observed values in monozygotic twins.

V gave up 0 bases and J gave up 2 bases, with 9 bases separating them. The CDR3 length is 15 residues. Germline CDR1 and CDR2: SGHVS and FNYEAQ. This clonotype was recorded a few times. Its antigen remains unknown. This clonotype originated in a newborn girl in good health. The chain is built from TRBV7-6 and TRBJ2-3; D unclear. What was sequenced was cord blood. In DNA form, the CDR3 reads TGTGCCAGCAGCTTAGCGCAGAGACACACAGATACGCAGTATTTT. Its translation: CASSLAQRHTDTQYF.